The clone carrying this T cell receptor (beta chain) was seen repeatedly, ten times or more. The record originates from a study of early T cells in non-severe SARS-CoV-2 infection. TCRdb ran MiXCR on the 5' RACE reads and lists one entry per CDR3 protein. The table lists tens of thousands of distinct CDR3 sequences, around 6.6% of them singletons, with 5.5% to 6% in the top ten. CDR1 is SGHAT, CDR2 FQNNGV, per germline. Trimming left V 3 bases short and J 8 bases short, with 8 bases between. This CDR3 contains 12 residues. The genes are TRBV11-2 and TRBJ2-1, with D uncertain. The material sequenced was whole blood, taken at baseline. The TCR comes from an adult who was a healthcare worker with PCR-confirmed SARS-CoV-2 infection or an uninfected control (not recorded which). CDR3 loop: CASSFPSDEQFF. CDR3 nucleotide sequence: TGTGCCAGCAGCTTCCCTTCGGATGAGCAGTTCTTC.